The sequence of this T cell receptor (beta chain) was determined in a study of CD8 T cells in ankylosing spondylitis. The germline CDR1 and CDR2 sequences are SGHRS and YFSETQ. The V and J ends lost 2 bases and 8 bases, in that order; junction bases with no gene match: 10. This CDR3 has 15 amino acids. Many counts were recorded for this clonotype. TCRdb reanalysed the 5' RACE reads using MiXCR and keeps one entry per CDR3 protein. Found here are 250,000 to 400,000 distinct CDR3 sequences, roughly 11% of them singletons; the top ten hold 9.1%. What was sequenced was blood, either unsorted or a sorted T cell fraction (not recorded which). This TCR derives from a female donor with ankylosing spondylitis or in good health (not recorded which). The chain couples TRBV5-1 to TRBJ2-1; 7 bases are shared with TRBD2. The CDR3 DNA follows: TGCGCCAGCAGCTTAAACCCGGGACTATCGGATGAGCAGTTCTTC. Residues: CASSLNPGLSDEQFF. The whole variable domain, remainder taken from reference TRBV5-1 and TRBJ2-1, is KAGVTQTPRYLIKTRGQQVTLSCSPISGHRSVSWYQQTPGQGLQFLFEYFSETQRNKGNFPGRFSGRQFSNSRSEMNVSTLELGDSALYLCASSLNPGLSDEQFFGPGTRLTVL.